This T cell receptor beta chain is drawn from a study of T-cell reconstitution after alpha-beta-depleted transplantation in children. Preparation of the TCRbeta library used unique molecular identifiers. TCRdb reprocessed the PCR reads with MiXCR, giving one entry per CDR3 protein. This sample has fewer than 750,000 distinct CDR3 sequences, with roughly a quarter found just once. V was clipped by 2 bases and J by 0 bases, with 11 bases between them. The CDR3 has 16 amino acids. The germline V gene encodes CDR1 LGHNA and CDR2 YNFKEQ. This clonotype originated in a boy under two years old with Wiskott-Aldrich syndrome, due to receive a stem cell transplant. The material was PBMCs, obtained before TCRalphabeta/CD19-depleted stem cell transplant. The chain carries TRBV4-2 and TRBJ1-3; D perhaps matches TRBD1 (5 bases). The CDR3 sequence: CASSQWGKHSGNTIYF. CDR3 DNA sequence: TGTGCCAGCAGCCAATGGGGGAAGCACTCTGGAAACACCATATATTTT.